The 25 T cell receptor beta chains below come from one sample, sequenced in a study of B cell selection in AIRE deficiency. Libraries were prepared by immunoSEQ multiplex PCR; TCRdb keeps only in-frame clonotypes and omits some of them. The data hold about 21,000 clones, with 97% observed a single time. Sorting defined conventional CD4 T cells as CD4+CD127+. The specimen sequenced was conventional CD4+ T cells sorted from PBMCs. Receptor source: a human donor with AIRE deficiency.

This clone has only one observation. The gene calls are TRBV27 and TRBJ1-1, with TRBD1 matching 7 bases. Trimming at V came to 4 bases and at J to 6 bases, leaving 8 bases not matched to a gene. The germline V gene has CDR1 MNHEY and CDR2 SMNVEV (reference sequence). There are 14 residues in the CDR3. CDR3 protein: CASSSPTGKAEAFF. CDR3 nucleotides: TGTGCCAGCAGTTCGCCGACAGGGAAGGCTGAAGCTTTCTTT.

The chain combines TRBV9 with TRBJ2-1; D is ambiguous. This CDR3 is 14 amino acids long. V dropped 0 bases and J dropped 9 bases, with 13 bases sitting between them. The germline V gene encodes CDR1 SGDLS and CDR2 YYNGEE. The DNA for the CDR3 is TGTGCCAGCAGCGTAGCCTTACAGAGCTTTGAGCAGTTCTTC. It is translated as CASSVALQSFEQFF.

The chain recombines TRBV4-2 with TRBJ2-7; the D is unclear. This CDR3 is 15 amino acids long. Trimming took 2 bases from V and 7 from J, leaving 18 bases between them. Germline V CDR1 and CDR2: LGHNA, YNFKEQ. Here the CDR3 DNA reads TGTGCCAGCAGCCAAAATTTCGGCCATCCTGGGGAGCAGTACTTC. Protein: CASSQNFGHPGEQYF.

This chain links TRBV4-1 with TRBJ2-7; 7 bases match TRBD2. After removal of 4 bases from V and 0 bases from J, the junction contained 9 bases not matched to a gene. Germline V lookup: CDR1 MGHRA, CDR2 YSYEKL. The CDR3 runs 16 residues. The CDR3 DNA reads as TGCGCCAGCAGCCGCACTATCCTAGCGGCCTCCTACGAGCAGTACTTC. Protein sequence: CASSRTILAASYEQYF.

The chain carries TRBV7-9 and TRBJ2-1; weak D call: TRBD1 (6 bases). In germline, CDR1 is SEHNR, CDR2 FQNEAQ (reference sequence). CDR3 length equals 16 residues. V lost 1 base to trimming and J lost 3 bases, with 13 bases between them. In DNA form, the CDR3 reads TGTGCCAGCAGCTTAGGTCCCAGGGGCAACTACAATGAGCAGTTCTTC. As protein: CASSLGPRGNYNEQFF.

This rearrangement joins TRBV18 to TRBJ2-1; maybe TRBD2 (7 bases). CDR3 length equals 16 residues. Germline V gene lookup returns CDR1 KGHSH and CDR2 LQKENI. V shed 0 bases and J shed 2 bases, with 11 bases lying between them. The CDR3 coding sequence is TGTGCCAGCTCACCACCTGGGGAGGGGGCCTACAATGAGCAGTTCTTC. Translating it yields CASSPPGEGAYNEQFF. Full variable domain (rest looked up from reference TRBV18 and TRBJ2-1): NAGVMQNPRHLVRRRGQEARLRCSPMKGHSHVYWYRQLPEEGLKFMVYLQKENIIDESGMPKERFSAEFPKEGPSILRIQQVVRGDSAAYFCASSPPGEGAYNEQFFGPGTRLTVL.

This clone was seen only once. V is TRBV28 and J is TRBJ2-3; no definite D call. V lost 4 bases, J lost 9 bases, and 11 bases lay in between. The V gene's germline CDR1 is MDHEN and CDR2 SYDVKM. CDR3 size: 12 residues. CDR3 in DNA: TGTGCCAGCAGTTCGGACCATTTGACGCAGTATTTT. This translates into CASSSDHLTQYF.

This chain uses TRBV27 with TRBJ1-2; 7 bases align to TRBD1. This CDR3 is 15 amino acids long. Germline V gene sequence: CDR1 MNHEY, CDR2 SMNVEV (reference sequence). Trimming removed 2 bases from V and 4 bases from J; junction bases left unmatched: 7. DNA for the CDR3: TGTGCCAGCAGTTTAGCGGCAGGGGGAGGCTATGGCTACACCTTC. Encoded protein: CASSLAAGGGYGYTF.

V gene TRBV6-1 combines with J gene TRBJ1-5, with D perhaps matching TRBD1 (6 bases). The CDR3 has 14 residues. Germline CDR1 is MNHNS and CDR2 is SASEGT. The ends were cut back, 5 bases at V and 7 bases at J, with 15 bases in the middle. CDR3 sequence reads: CASSPRTEWQPQHF. For the CDR3, the DNA is TGTGCCAGCAGTCCTCGGACAGAGTGGCAGCCCCAGCATTTT.

V and J are TRBV10-3 and TRBJ2-5, with D hard to call. Between the trimmed V and J ends, which lost 6 bases and 7 bases, there was a span of 18 bases. The germline V gene encodes CDR1 ENHRY and CDR2 SYGVKD. The CDR3 length is 14 residues. In nucleotides, the CDR3 is TGTGCCATCAGAGAAGACGGTCTTTTGGGGACCCAGTACTTC. As protein: CAIREDGLLGTQYF.

The V and J genes are TRBV4-1 and TRBJ1-4; 7 nucleotides agree with TRBD1. CDR1 is MGHRA and CDR2 is YSYEKL in the germline V gene. The trim removed 2 bases at V and 8 bases at J, leaving 5 bases unmatched. The CDR3 extends over 14 amino acids. The CDR3 loop is CASSQKQGREKLFF. The DNA of the CDR3 is TGCGCCAGCAGCCAAAAACAGGGGAGGGAAAAACTGTTTTTT.

V usage is TRBV9 and J usage is TRBJ2-7, with 12 bases that match TRBD2. The junction had 7 bases not matched to a gene; V was cut back by 0 bases and J by 3 bases. The CDR3 is made up of 17 amino acids. CDR1 is SGDLS and CDR2 is YYNGEE in the germline V gene. This chain's CDR3 is CASSVGPSTSGSYEQYF. For the CDR3, the DNA is TGTGCCAGCAGCGTAGGCCCTTCGACTAGCGGGAGCTACGAGCAGTACTTC.

The chain is built from TRBV28 and TRBJ1-1; D is unclear. Germline V gives CDR1 MDHEN, CDR2 SYDVKM. CDR3 length: 12 amino acids. Deletions cut 6 bases from V and 2 bases from J, with 7 bases between. The CDR3 region has the DNA TGTGCCAGCAGGCGGGGAAACACTGAAGCTTTCTTT. This encodes CASRRGNTEAFF.

The chain has TRBV18 and TRBJ2-7; 9 nucleotides agree with TRBD2. CDR3 length equals 14 residues. J was trimmed by 4 bases and V by 6 bases; bases with no gene match: 7. The germline gives CDR1 KGHSH, CDR2 LQKENI. The CDR3 region is CASSIAGVEYEQYF. The DNA for the CDR3 is TGTGCCAGCTCGATAGCGGGAGTGGAATACGAGCAGTACTTC. Full variable domain (rest looked up from reference TRBV18 and TRBJ2-7): NAGVMQNPRHLVRRRGQEARLRCSPMKGHSHVYWYRQLPEEGLKFMVYLQKENIIDESGMPKERFSAEFPKEGPSILRIQQVVRGDSAAYFCASSIAGVEYEQYFGPGTRLTVT.

This clone appeared once. This chain links TRBV6-1 with TRBJ1-5; D remains unclear. This CDR3 is 14 amino acids long. Germline assignment: CDR1 MNHNS and CDR2 SASEGT. Trimming stripped 3 bases from V and 0 bases from J, with 6 bases between. The CDR3 DNA follows: TGTGCCAGCAGTGAGTCTTATAGCAATCAGCCCCAGCATTTT. Its translation is CASSESYSNQPQHF.

The chain employs TRBV11-3 and TRBJ2-1; D gene uncertain. Trimming took 2 bases from V and 0 from J, leaving 8 bases between them. The germline V gene encodes CDR1 SGHNT and CDR2 YENEEA. The CDR3 covers 15 residues. The CDR3 spells CASSLRRSSYNEQFF. DNA of the CDR3: TGTGCCAGCAGCTTACGTAGGAGCTCCTACAATGAGCAGTTCTTC.

J is TRBJ2-1 and V is TRBV11-3, with 7 bases that match TRBD2. Trimming took 2 bases from V and 10 from J; bases not matched to a gene: 11. Germline CDR1 SGHNT, CDR2 YENEEA. The CDR3 runs 15 residues. The CDR3 region has the DNA TGTGCCAGCAGCTTATTCGGGACTAATAATGAGGAGCAGTTCTTC. It is translated as CASSLFGTNNEEQFF.

The V and J genes are TRBV11-3 and TRBJ2-5; 8 positions match TRBD2. The CDR3 has 16 residues. J gave up 5 bases and V 1 base, and 9 bases lay outside the gene matches. Germline values: CDR1 SGHNT, CDR2 YENEEA. CDR3 sequence (DNA): TGTGCCAGCAGCTTAGGCCGACTAGCGAGAAATGAGACCCAGTACTTC. Translating it yields CASSLGRLARNETQYF.

V gene TRBV5-1 combines with J gene TRBJ2-7, with TRBD1 matching 9 bases. Germline V gene lookup returns CDR1 SGHRS and CDR2 YFSETQ. This CDR3 comprises 15 residues. Trimming cost V 4 bases and J 4 bases; bases outside gene matches: 9. The CDR3 sequence: CASSVTGGGAYEQYF. The CDR3 DNA follows: TGCGCCAGCAGCGTGACAGGGGGAGGTGCGTACGAGCAGTACTTC. The full variable domain, its missing parts supplied by reference TRBV5-1 and TRBJ2-7, is KAGVTQTPRYLIKTRGQQVTLSCSPISGHRSVSWYQQTPGQGLQFLFEYFSETQRNKGNFPGRFSGRQFSNSRSEMNVSTLELGDSALYLCASSVTGGGAYEQYFGPGTRLTVT.

CDR3 sequence reads: CSALLVPIQYF. The CDR3 nucleotides are TGCAGTGCTTTACTTGTTCCCATTCAGTACTTC. This chain joins TRBV20-1 and TRBJ2-4; D gene ambiguous. The CDR3 runs to 11 residues. With 5 bases removed from V and 9 bases from J, the gap between germline ends came to 11 bases. Per germline, CDR1 DFQATT and CDR2 SNEGSKA (reference sequence).

The chain employs TRBV6-9 and TRBJ2-2; D gene unclear. The CDR3 runs to 14 residues. V lost 9 bases, J lost 2 bases, and 13 bases lay in between. Germline loops: CDR1 MNHGY, CDR2 SVAAGI. In nucleotides, the CDR3 is TGTGCCAGGCAACCTAGGCTAAACACCGGGGAGCTGTTTTTT. Encoded protein: CARQPRLNTGELFF.

V gene TRBV9 combines with J gene TRBJ1-5; 8 positions agree with TRBD1. The CDR3 has 16 amino acids. The ends lost 3 bases at V and 4 bases at J; junction bases unmatched: 9. CDR1 and CDR2 from the germline V gene are SGDLS and YYNGEE. The CDR3 spells CASSAVDRGRNQPQHF. The CDR3 bases are TGTGCCAGCAGCGCAGTCGACAGGGGCAGAAATCAGCCCCAGCATTTT.

J is TRBJ1-4 and V is TRBV5-1; 10 nucleotides line up with TRBD1. The junction had 2 bases not matched to a gene; V was cut back by 4 bases and J by 5 bases. Germline assignment: CDR1 SGHRS and CDR2 YFSETQ. This CDR3 contains 14 residues. CDR3 in amino acids: CASSKGQGNEKLFF. In nucleotides, the CDR3 is TGCGCCAGCAGCAAGGGACAGGGGAATGAAAAACTGTTTTTT.

This CDR3 reads CASSRTTGAIYEQYF. CDR3 nucleotide sequence: TGTGCCAGCAGCCGAACGACAGGGGCAATCTACGAGCAGTACTTC. This sequence joins TRBV14 and TRBJ2-7, with TRBD1 identical over 8 bases. The germline V gene encodes CDR1 SGHDN and CDR2 FVKESK. V was clipped by 4 bases and J by 3 bases; unmatched bases: 8. CDR3 size: 15 residues.

This chain uses TRBV7-2 with TRBJ2-5, with TRBD1 matching 9 bases. CDR1 SGHTA and CDR2 FQGNSA come from the germline V gene. There are 15 residues in the CDR3. Germline trimming cut 5 bases from V and 2 bases from J; bases unmatched to any gene: 6. In DNA, the CDR3 is TGTGCCAGCAGCCGATGGACAGGGGTACAAGAGACCCAGTACTTC. Protein sequence: CASSRWTGVQETQYF.